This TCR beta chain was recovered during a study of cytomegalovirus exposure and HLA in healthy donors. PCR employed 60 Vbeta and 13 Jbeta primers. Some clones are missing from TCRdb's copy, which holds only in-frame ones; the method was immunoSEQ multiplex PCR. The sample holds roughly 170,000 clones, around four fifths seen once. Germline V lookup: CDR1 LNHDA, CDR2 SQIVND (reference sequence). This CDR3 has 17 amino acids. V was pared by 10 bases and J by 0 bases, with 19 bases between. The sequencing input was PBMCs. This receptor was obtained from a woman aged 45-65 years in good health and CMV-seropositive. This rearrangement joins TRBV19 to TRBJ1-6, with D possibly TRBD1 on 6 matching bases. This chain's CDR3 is CATSPGTQSSYNSPLHF. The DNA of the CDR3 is TGTGCCACCAGCCCCGGGACACAGAGCTCCTATAATTCACCCCTCCACTTT.